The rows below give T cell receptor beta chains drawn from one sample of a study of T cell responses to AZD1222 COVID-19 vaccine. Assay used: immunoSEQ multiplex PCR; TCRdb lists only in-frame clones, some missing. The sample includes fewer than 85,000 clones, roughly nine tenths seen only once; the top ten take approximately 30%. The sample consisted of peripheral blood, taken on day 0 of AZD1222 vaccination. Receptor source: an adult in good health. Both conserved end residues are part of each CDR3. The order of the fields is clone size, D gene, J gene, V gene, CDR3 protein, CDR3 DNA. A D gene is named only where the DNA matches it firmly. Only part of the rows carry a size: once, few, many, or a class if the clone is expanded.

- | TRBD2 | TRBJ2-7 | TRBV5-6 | CASSPLAEFAYEQYF | TGTGCCAGCAGCCCACTAGCGGAGTTCGCCTACGAGCAGTACTTC
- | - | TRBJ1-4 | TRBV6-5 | CASSYYGENEKLFF | TGTGCCAGCAGTTACTATGGAGAGAATGAAAAACTGTTTTTT
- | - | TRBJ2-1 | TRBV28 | CASSLEAGLDEQFF | TGTGCCAGCAGTTTAGAGGCAGGGCTCGATGAGCAGTTCTTC
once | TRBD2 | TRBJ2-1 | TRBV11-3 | CASSLGLAPGPYNEQFF | TGTGCCAGCAGCCTCGGACTAGCGCCGGGACCCTACAATGAGCAGTTCTTC
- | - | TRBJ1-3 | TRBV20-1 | CSASSVVGTIYF | TGCAGTGCGAGTTCTGTGGTCGGCACCATATATTTT
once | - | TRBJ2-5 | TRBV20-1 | CSAPRAETQYF | TGCAGTGCTCCCAGGGCAGAGACCCAGTACTTC
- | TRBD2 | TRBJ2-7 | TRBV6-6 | CASSDTGTSYEQYF | TGTGCCAGCAGCGATACCGGGACTAGCTACGAGCAGTACTTC
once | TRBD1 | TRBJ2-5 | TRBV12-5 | CASALSGGRETQYF | TGTGCTAGTGCTTTATCAGGGGGCAGAGAGACCCAGTACTTC
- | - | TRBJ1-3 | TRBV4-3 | CASSQAGGAGGNTIYF | TGCGCCAGCAGCCAAGCGGGCGGGGCAGGGGGAAACACCATATATTTT
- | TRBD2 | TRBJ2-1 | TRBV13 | CASSPGLAGGVNEQFF | TGTGCCAGCAGCCCGGGACTAGCGGGAGGAGTAAATGAGCAGTTCTTC
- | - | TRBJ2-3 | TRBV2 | CATAKGADTQYF | TGTGCCACCGCCAAGGGCGCAGATACGCAGTATTTT
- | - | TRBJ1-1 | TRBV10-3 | CAISESWGRGALAFF | TGTGCCATCAGTGAGTCGTGGGGCCGGGGTGCTCTGGCTTTCTTT
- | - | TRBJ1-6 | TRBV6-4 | CASSDSPGGSPLHF | TGTGCCAGCAGTGACTCTCCCGGTGGGTCACCCCTCCACTTT
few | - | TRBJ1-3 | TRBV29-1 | CSVGTGFLGNTIYF | TGCAGCGTCGGAACAGGGTTCCTTGGAAACACCATATATTTT
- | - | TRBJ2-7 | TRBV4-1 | CASSQEWGGKGYEQYF | TGCGCCAGCAGCCAAGAATGGGGCGGGAAGGGTTACGAGCAGTACTTC
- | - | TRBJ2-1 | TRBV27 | CASNRLRVGHNEQFF | TGTGCCAGCAACAGACTTCGGGTGGGCCACAATGAGCAGTTCTTC
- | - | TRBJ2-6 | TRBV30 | CAWWRGSGANVLTF | TGTGCCTGGTGGAGGGGCTCTGGGGCCAACGTCCTGACTTTC
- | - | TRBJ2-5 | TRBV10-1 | CASTSKLNQETQYF | TGCGCCAGCACGTCGAAACTAAACCAAGAGACCCAGTACTTC
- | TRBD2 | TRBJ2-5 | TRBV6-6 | CASSRTSGRGETQYF | TGTGCCAGCAGTCGGACTAGCGGGAGAGGAGAGACCCAGTACTTC
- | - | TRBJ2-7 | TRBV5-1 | CASSLGSPDEQYF | TGCGCCAGCAGCTTGGGCAGTCCGGACGAGCAGTACTTC
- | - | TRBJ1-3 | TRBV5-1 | CASSLGPGDNSGNTIYF | TGCGCCAGCAGCTTGGGGCCAGGGGATAACTCTGGAAACACCATATATTTT
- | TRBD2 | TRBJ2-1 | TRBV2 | CASSIAAGGSSEQFF | TGTGCCAGCAGTATAGCGGCGGGAGGGTCGAGTGAGCAGTTCTTC
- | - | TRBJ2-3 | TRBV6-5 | CASSYAPISTDTQYF | TGTGCCAGCAGTTACGCTCCAATTAGCACAGATACGCAGTATTTT
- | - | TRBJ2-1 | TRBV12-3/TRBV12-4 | CASSLDDEALFF | TGTGCCAGCAGTTTAGACGACGAGGCTCTGTTCTTC
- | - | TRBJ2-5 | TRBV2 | CASTGKTSKETQYF | TGTGCCAGCACCGGGAAGACTAGTAAAGAGACCCAGTACTTC
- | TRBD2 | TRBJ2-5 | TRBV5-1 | CASSLEGLAGSQETQYF | TGCGCCAGCAGCTTGGAAGGACTAGCGGGTTCACAAGAGACCCAGTACTTC
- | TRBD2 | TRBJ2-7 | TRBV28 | CASSPSTSGRAGEQYF | TGTGCCAGCAGTCCTTCAACTAGCGGTCGTGCGGGGGAGCAGTACTTC
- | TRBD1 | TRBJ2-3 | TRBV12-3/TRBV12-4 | CASRGQGTDTQYF | TGTGCCAGCAGGGGACAGGGCACAGATACGCAGTATTTT
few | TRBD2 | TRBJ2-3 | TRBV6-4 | CASSDSTSGSTDTQYF | TGTGCCAGCAGTGACTCGACTAGCGGGAGCACAGATACGCAGTATTTT
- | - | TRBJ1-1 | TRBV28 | CATSWGNTEAFF | TGTGCCACCTCATGGGGGAACACTGAAGCTTTCTTT
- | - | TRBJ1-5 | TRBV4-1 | CASSQDLRRRGLNQPQHF | TGCGCCAGCAGCCAAGATCTCCGACGAAGGGGGTTGAATCAGCCCCAGCATTTT
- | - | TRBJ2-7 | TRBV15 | CATSRDTASYEQYF | TGTGCCACCAGCAGAGATACGGCCTCCTACGAGCAGTACTTC
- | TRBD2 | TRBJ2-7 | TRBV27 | CASSTKLAGIYEQYF | TGTGCCAGCAGCACCAAACTAGCGGGAATCTACGAGCAGTACTTC
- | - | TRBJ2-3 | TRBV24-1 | CATKAPDTQYF | TGTGCCACGAAGGCCCCGGATACGCAGTATTTT
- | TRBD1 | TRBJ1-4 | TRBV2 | CAAGTVEKLFF | TGTGCCGCCGGGACAGTCGAAAAACTGTTTTTT
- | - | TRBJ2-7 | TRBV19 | CASSTERGINEQYF | TGTGCCAGTAGCACCGAGAGGGGGATTAACGAGCAGTACTTC
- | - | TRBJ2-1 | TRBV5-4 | CASSSAPGSYNEQFF | TGTGCCAGCAGCTCCGCTCCAGGTTCCTACAATGAGCAGTTCTTC
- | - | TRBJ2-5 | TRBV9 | CASSGGLKETQYF | TGTGCCAGCAGCGGCGGTTTGAAAGAGACCCAGTACTTC
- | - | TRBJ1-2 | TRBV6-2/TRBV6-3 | CASSYSWDPDYGYTF | TGTGCCAGCAGTTACTCGTGGGACCCCGACTATGGCTACACCTTC
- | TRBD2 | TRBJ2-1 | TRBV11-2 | CASSLASGFNEQFF | TGTGCCAGCAGCCTCGCTAGCGGGTTCAATGAGCAGTTCTTC